The clone carrying this TCR beta chain was detected many times. No antigen is known for it. This CDR3 comprises 14 residues. The ends were cut back, 2 bases at V and 7 bases at J, with 15 bases in the middle. This record belongs to a study of identical twins. MiXCR, applied by TCRdb to the 5' RACE reads, yields one record per CDR3 protein. The top ten hold roughly 3% of the sample, which has 450,000 to 650,000 distinct CDR3 sequences, 9.6% seen once. Findings of the study overall: Possibly, invariant MAIT and iNKT cells partly confounded zero-insertion analyses. Weaker excess twin sharing was seen among beta out-of-frame sequences.

These data also formed part of another study, on yellow fever vaccine responses in identical twins.

The sample was PBMCs. The TCR comes from a young woman in good health. The gene calls are TRBV12-3 or TRBV12-4 and TRBJ2-7, with a weak D call TRBD2 (6 bases). The CDR3 nucleotides read TGTGCCAGCAGTTTACATGGCAGTGGGGGGGAGCAGTACTTC. The encoded protein is CASSLHGSGGEQYF.